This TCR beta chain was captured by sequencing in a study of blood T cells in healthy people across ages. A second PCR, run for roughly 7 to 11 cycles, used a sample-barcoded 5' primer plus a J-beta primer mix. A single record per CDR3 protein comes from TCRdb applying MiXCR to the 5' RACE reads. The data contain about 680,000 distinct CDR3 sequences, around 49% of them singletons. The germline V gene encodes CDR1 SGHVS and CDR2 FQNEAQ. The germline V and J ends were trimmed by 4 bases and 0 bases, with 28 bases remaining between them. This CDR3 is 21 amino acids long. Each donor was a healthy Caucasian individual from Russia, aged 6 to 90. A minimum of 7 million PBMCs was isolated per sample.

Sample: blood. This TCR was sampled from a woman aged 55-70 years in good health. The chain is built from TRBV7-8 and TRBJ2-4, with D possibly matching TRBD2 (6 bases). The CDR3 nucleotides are TGTGCCAGCAGCTCGGCTCCCCCTCGGGAGCGACATAGACTAGCCAAAAACATTCAGTACTTC. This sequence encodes CASSSAPPRERHRLAKNIQYF. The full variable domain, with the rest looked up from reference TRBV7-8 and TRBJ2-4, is GAGVSQSPRYKVAKRGQDVALRCDPISGHVSLFWYQQALGQGPEFLTYFQNEAQLDKSGLPSDRFFAERPEGSVSTLKIQRTQQEDSAVYLCASSSAPPRERHRLAKNIQYFGAGTRLSVL.